Listed below are T cell receptor beta chains from one sample, sequenced in a study of shared clonotypes between healthy human individuals. The method was immunoSEQ multiplex PCR; TCRdb's version includes in-frame clones alone and lacks a portion of them. The repertoire holds over 800,000 clones, with 90% to 95% as singletons. The sequenced material came from naive CD8+ T cells sorted from blood. The receptor set was obtained from a man under 40 in good health. Each CDR3 is given with its conserved first and last residue. A D gene is named only where the DNA matches it firmly. Expanded clones get a size class; other rows say once, few or many, or leave the size out.

j_call,v_call,d_call,clone_size,cdr3_nt,cdr3_aa
TRBJ2-7,TRBV28,TRBD2,.,TGTGCCAGCAGTTTAGGCGGGAGGTCCTACGAGCAGTACTTC,CASSLGGRSYEQYF
TRBJ1-4,TRBV29-1,.,.,TGCAGCGTGGAAAAGCGGGCAACTAATGAAAAACTGTTTTTT,CSVEKRATNEKLFF
TRBJ1-4,TRBV7-9,.,few,TGTGCCAGCAGCCTTCTCGCGGTGGGAGCGTCAAATGAAAAACTGTTTTTT,CASSLLAVGASNEKLFF
TRBJ2-1,TRBV7-6,TRBD2,.,TGTGCCAGCAGCTTAGAAAGGCTAGCGGACAATGAGCAGTTCTTC,CASSLERLADNEQFF
TRBJ1-1,TRBV16,TRBD1,.,TGTGCCAGCAGCCAAAGTCCCAGGGGGCTTACTGAAGCTTTCTTT,CASSQSPRGLTEAFF
TRBJ1-2,TRBV13,TRBD1,.,TGTGCCAGCAGCACGCAGACAGGGAACTATGGCTACACCTTC,CASSTQTGNYGYTF
TRBJ2-7,TRBV28,.,.,TGTGCCAGCATGGATGGGACGGTTTACTACGAGCAGTACTTC,CASMDGTVYYEQYF
TRBJ2-1,TRBV9,TRBD1,.,TGTGCCAGCAGCGCCGTCGGGGACAGGGTCTACAATGAGCAGTTCTTC,CASSAVGDRVYNEQFF
TRBJ1-2,TRBV21-1,.,.,TGTGCCAGCAGCCAAATCCGGCAGGGGGCTTTCTATGGCTACACCTTC,CASSQIRQGAFYGYTF
TRBJ2-5,TRBV11-2,TRBD2,.,TGTGCCAGCAGCAGTCTAGCGGGGCACCAAGAGACCCAGTACTTC,CASSSLAGHQETQYF
TRBJ2-7,TRBV9,TRBD1,.,TGTGCCAGCAGCATGAGGACAGGGAACTACGAGCAGTACTTC,CASSMRTGNYEQYF
TRBJ1-2,TRBV4-3,.,few,TGCGCCAGCAGCCAAGGGCAGGGAACTAACTATGGCTACACCTTC,CASSQGQGTNYGYTF
TRBJ2-3,TRBV27,.,few,TGTGCCAGCATTGAGACACAGAGCGGAGGGGAGATATCGCAGTATTTT,CASIETQSGGEISQYF
TRBJ1-1,TRBV19,.,.,TGTGCCAGTAGGACCATTGGAGGGGGAGACACTGAAGCTTTCTTT,CASRTIGGGDTEAFF
TRBJ2-1,TRBV15,.,.,TGTGCCACCAGCAGAGGGACGAGAGGCTCCTACAATGAGCAGTTCTTC,CATSRGTRGSYNEQFF
TRBJ2-1,TRBV29-1,.,.,TGCAGCGTTGTAATCCCTACCCACAATGAGCAGTTCTTC,CSVVIPTHNEQFF
TRBJ2-7,TRBV7-9,TRBD2,.,TGTGCCAGCAGCTTAGCGGGAGGGCCTTCTTACGAGCAGTACTTC,CASSLAGGPSYEQYF
TRBJ2-7,TRBV18,.,few,TGTGCCAGCTCACGCAGAACCGGGACGCGAAGCTCCTACGAGCAGTACTTC,CASSRRTGTRSSYEQYF
TRBJ2-7,TRBV7-2,.,.,TGTGCCAGCAGCTTATCAGCGGGCCACTACGAGCAGTACTTC,CASSLSAGHYEQYF
TRBJ1-1,TRBV27,.,.,TGTGCCAGCAGTGACGGGGCGGGCACTGAAGCTTTCTTT,CASSDGAGTEAFF
TRBJ1-4,TRBV14,.,.,TGTGCCAGCAGCCAAGATCCCGTAGGGTTCAATGAAAAACTGTTTTTT,CASSQDPVGFNEKLFF
TRBJ2-3,TRBV11-3,TRBD1,.,TGTGCCAGCAGCTCGCGGGACAGGGGAGTCACAGATACGCAGTATTTT,CASSSRDRGVTDTQYF
TRBJ1-2,TRBV5-4,TRBD1,.,TGTGCCAGCAGCTTGGTAGGAAGGGACAGGGATTATGGCTACACCTTC,CASSLVGRDRDYGYTF
TRBJ2-7,TRBV18,.,.,TGTGCCAGCTCACCTCAGGCCTCCTACGAGCAGTACTTC,CASSPQASYEQYF
TRBJ2-7,TRBV15,.,.,TGTGCCACCAGCTCAACGATAACCCGACTGGGGACAACTTCCTTCGACGAGCAGTACTTC,CATSSTITRLGTTSFDEQYF
TRBJ2-7,TRBV29-1,.,.,TGCAGCGTTGTTGGGGACCCCTACGAGCAGTACTTC,CSVVGDPYEQYF
TRBJ2-1,TRBV27,.,.,TGTGCCAGCAGTTCCGAGTCCTTCGGGGGGCCGAGCGGAAATGAGCAGTTCTTC,CASSSESFGGPSGNEQFF
TRBJ1-2,TRBV28,TRBD1,.,TGTGCCAGCAGTGTGACAGGGGTAATGAGCTACACCTTC,CASSVTGVMSYTF
TRBJ2-7,TRBV5-1,TRBD2,.,TGCGCCAGCAGCCCGGTGGCTAGCGGGAGGTACGAGCAGTACTTC,CASSPVASGRYEQYF
TRBJ2-3,TRBV5-4,TRBD2,.,TGTGCCAGCAGCCCAGCCCGGGGGGGGAAAGGAGCGTATTTCACAGATACGCAGTATTTT,CASSPARGGKGAYFTDTQYF
TRBJ1-5,TRBV6-1,.,.,TGTGCCAGCAGCCTTTTCGCCCCCCATCAGCCCCAGCATTTT,CASSLFAPHQPQHF
TRBJ2-5,TRBV27,.,.,TGTGCCAGCAGCGCGCTAGGAACTTGGACCCAGTACTTC,CASSALGTWTQYF
TRBJ1-1,TRBV7-8,.,.,TGTGCCAGCAGCTTAGTTCCTGGGAGCACTGAAGCTTTCTTT,CASSLVPGSTEAFF
TRBJ2-7,TRBV4-1,.,.,TGCGCCAGCAGCCAAGGAGGGCCCTCGAACGAGCAGTACTTC,CASSQGGPSNEQYF
TRBJ2-1,TRBV11-2,.,.,TGTGCCAGCAGCAATCAGAGGTACAATGAGCAGTTCTTC,CASSNQRYNEQFF
TRBJ1-1,TRBV6-1,TRBD1,.,TGTGCCAGCAGTGAAGGCCAGGGGGAAACTGAAGCTTTCTTT,CASSEGQGETEAFF
TRBJ2-7,TRBV7-9,TRBD1,.,TGTGCCAGCAGCTCGGGACAGGGGGCGCGGAATGACGAGCAGTACTTC,CASSSGQGARNDEQYF
TRBJ2-7,TRBV10-1,TRBD1,.,TGCGCCAGCAGTGAGGGAACAGGGGGCTTCGGGGAGCAGTACTTC,CASSEGTGGFGEQYF
TRBJ2-6,TRBV14,TRBD1,.,TGTGCCAGCAGCCAAGCCCAGGGGGCTATGCATTTCTCTGGGGCCAACGTCCTGACTTTC,CASSQAQGAMHFSGANVLTF
TRBJ2-5,TRBV25-1,.,.,TGTGCCAGCAGTGAATTCGAGAGGGGCCAAGAGACCCAGTACTTC,CASSEFERGQETQYF
TRBJ2-7,TRBV6-5,TRBD1,.,TGTGCCAGCAGGCCAGGACAGGAGTACCCCTACGAGCAGTACTTC,CASRPGQEYPYEQYF
TRBJ1-2,TRBV19,.,.,TGTGCCAGTAGTGGAGGAGTTACATTTGGTCACTATGGCTACACCTTC,CASSGGVTFGHYGYTF